Sequencing of this T cell receptor beta chain was carried out in a study of T cell responses to AZD1222 COVID-19 vaccine. Across the study: Analyses pooled second doses at about 4 or about 12 weeks.

Looked up from germline, CDR1 is MGHRA and CDR2 is YSYEKL. Trimming shortened V by 0 bases and J by 13 bases, and 18 bases separated the two germline ends. This CDR3 is 14 amino acids long. On this clone: Its antigen is unknown.

Whole-study results and caveats: Repertoires were sampled only after the peak T cell response. Of spike-specific TCRs, nearly half reportedly target regions left unmutated in variants. Clonal diversity may have been underestimated in mostly white British donors.

The repertoire was sequenced with immunoSEQ multiplex PCR; TCRdb's copy has only in-frame clones and lacks some. The sample consists of fewer than 110,000 clones, roughly 87% of them appearing once. Specimen: peripheral blood, collected on day 0 of AZD1222 vaccination. The sequence was collected from an adult in good health. V is TRBV4-1 and J is TRBJ1-2; D is undetermined. The CDR3 reads CASSQDWAGPSATF. In DNA form, the CDR3 reads TGCGCCAGCAGCCAAGATTGGGCAGGCCCCTCGGCCACCTTC.